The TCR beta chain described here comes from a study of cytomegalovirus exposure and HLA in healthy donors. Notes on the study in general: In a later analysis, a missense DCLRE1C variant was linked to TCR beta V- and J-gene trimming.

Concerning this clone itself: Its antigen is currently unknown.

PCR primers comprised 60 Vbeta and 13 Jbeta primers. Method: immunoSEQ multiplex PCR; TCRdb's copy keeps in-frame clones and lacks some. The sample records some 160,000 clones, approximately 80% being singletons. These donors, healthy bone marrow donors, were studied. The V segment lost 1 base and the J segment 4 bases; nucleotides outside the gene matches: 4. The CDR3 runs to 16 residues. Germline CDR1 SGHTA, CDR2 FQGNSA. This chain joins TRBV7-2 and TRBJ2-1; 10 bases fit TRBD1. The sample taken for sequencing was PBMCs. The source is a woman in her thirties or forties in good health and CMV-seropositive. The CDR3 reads CASSLGDRGVYNEQFF. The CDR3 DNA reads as TGTGCCAGCAGCTTAGGGGACAGGGGAGTGTACAATGAGCAGTTCTTC.